These 7 T cell receptor beta chains originate from one sample sequenced in a study of EBV T-cell therapy then PD-1 blockade in nasopharyngeal carcinoma. Generated by immunoSEQ multiplex PCR, the TCRdb table keeps only in-frame clones and is missing some. The sample lists 20,000 to 25,000 clones; under 90% were seen once. These receptors' antigens are unknown. The treatment: AdE1-LMPpoly-expanded autologous EBV-specific T-cell therapy followed by anti-PD-1 nivolumab. The source material was CD8+ T cells from blood, sampled at day -245 from a patient whose treatment included autologous EBV-specific T cells and nivolumab. These receptor sequences come from a middle-aged man with nasopharyngeal carcinoma.

The chain carries TRBV27 and TRBJ2-3; D gene ambiguous. The CDR3 totals 15 residues. V was pared by 2 bases and J by 2 bases, with 11 bases between. CDR1 and CDR2 from the germline V gene are MNHEY and SMNVEV (reference sequence). Here the CDR3 reads CASSLAAVTTDTQYF. CDR3 DNA sequence: TGTGCCAGCAGTTTAGCGGCGGTAACCACAGATACGCAGTATTTT.

The chain uses TRBV12-5 and TRBJ2-5; 9 positions match TRBD1. This CDR3 contains 14 residues. The V gene's germline CDR1 is LGHNT and CDR2 FRNRAP. V shed 7 bases and J 5 bases; nucleotides not matched to a gene: 8. The chain's CDR3 is CASAWGQGPETQYF. The DNA for the CDR3 is TGTGCTAGTGCCTGGGGACAGGGACCCGAGACCCAGTACTTC.

The chain recombines TRBV19 with TRBJ1-3; D gene ambiguous. The V end lost 5 bases, the J end lost 0 bases, and 14 bases lay between the germline ends. The length of the CDR3 is 16 residues. Germline V gene sequence: CDR1 LNHDA, CDR2 SQIVND (reference sequence). The CDR3 sequence: CASSPPGYVSGNTIYF. The CDR3 DNA reads as TGTGCCAGTAGTCCACCGGGATACGTCTCTGGAAACACCATATATTTT. Using reference TRBV19 and TRBJ1-3 for the parts outside the CDR3, the full variable domain is DGGITQSPKYLFRKEGQNVTLSCEQNLNHDAMYWYRQDPGQGLRLIYYSQIVNDFQKGDIAEGYSVSREKKESFPLTVTSAQKNPTAFYLCASSPPGYVSGNTIYFGEGSWLTVV.

This CDR3 reads CASSQDPDSGAYEQFF. CDR3 bases: TGCGCCAGCAGCCAAGATCCCGACTCCGGAGCATATGAGCAGTTCTTC. The gene calls are TRBV4-3 and TRBJ2-1; D unclear. The CDR3 extends over 16 amino acids. Germline CDR1 LGHNA, CDR2 YSLEER. The germline V and J ends were trimmed by 0 bases and 8 bases, with 17 bases remaining between them.

The chain is built from TRBV19 and TRBJ2-7; 10 positions match TRBD1. The CDR3 is made up of 15 amino acids. The V gene end was trimmed by 3 bases and the J gene end by 5 bases; junction bases not matched to a gene: 7. Germline-derived CDR1 and CDR2 are LNHDA and SQIVND (reference sequence). In nucleotides, the CDR3 is TGTGCCAGTAGTATCACGGGACAGGGGCAAAACGAGCAGTACTTC. As protein: CASSITGQGQNEQYF.

This clone was detected once. The V call is TRBV4-3, the J call TRBJ2-5; 8 positions agree with TRBD2. Germline V CDR1 and CDR2: LGHNA, YSLEER. The CDR3 extends over 19 amino acids. V shed 0 bases, J shed 2 bases, and the junction held 14 bases outside the gene matches. The CDR3 DNA reads TGCGCCAGCAGCCAAGACCTTCAGGTAGCGGGGCGGGGGCAAGAGACCCAGTACTTC. Translation gives CASSQDLQVAGRGQETQYF.

The chain joins TRBV29-1 to TRBJ2-7; D is uncertain. CDR3 length equals 15 residues. Germline V gives CDR1 SQVTM, CDR2 ANQGSEA. The V end lost 0 bases, the J end lost 3 bases, and 15 bases lay between the germline ends. Here the CDR3 reads CSVEDQKSPNYEQYF. The CDR3, as DNA: TGCAGCGTTGAAGATCAAAAGAGTCCGAACTACGAGCAGTACTTC.